This T cell receptor (beta chain) was obtained from a study of shared clonotypes between healthy human individuals. Everyone who donated was a Caucasian adult who lived in Nashville, Tennessee. CD45RA-negative memory and CD45RA+ naive subsets were split from the CD4+ cells. Each subset's genomic DNA was split evenly across several immunoSEQ plates. Sequencing was performed with immunoSEQ multiplex PCR; in TCRdb, only in-frame clones are kept and a portion is missing. The sample lists approximately 1.4 million clones; 98% were seen once. From germline, CDR1 is GTSNPN and CDR2 SVGIG (reference sequence). Trimming stripped 1 base from V and 3 bases from J, with 9 bases between. The CDR3 consists of 13 residues.

V and J are TRBV30 and TRBJ1-1; D unclear. This TCR derives from a man aged 25 to 40 in good health. Sequenced input: naive CD4+ T cells sorted from blood. Subset here: CD45RA+ positively selected. The CDR3 region has the DNA TGTGCCTGGAGTGACGTGGCGGACACTGAAGCTTTCTTT. It encodes CAWSDVADTEAFF.